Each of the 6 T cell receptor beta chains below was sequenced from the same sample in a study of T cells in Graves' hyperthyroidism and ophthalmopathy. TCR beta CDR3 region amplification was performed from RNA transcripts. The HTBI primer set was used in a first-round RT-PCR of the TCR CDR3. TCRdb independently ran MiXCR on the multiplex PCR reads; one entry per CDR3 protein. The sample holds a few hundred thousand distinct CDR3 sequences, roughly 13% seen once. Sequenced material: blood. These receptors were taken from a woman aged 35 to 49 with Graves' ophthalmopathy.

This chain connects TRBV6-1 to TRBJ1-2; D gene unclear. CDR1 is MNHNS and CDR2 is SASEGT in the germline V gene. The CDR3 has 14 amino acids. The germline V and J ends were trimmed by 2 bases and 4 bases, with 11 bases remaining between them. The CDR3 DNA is TGTGCCAGCAGTGAAAACCTCAAGGGCTATGGCTACACCTTC. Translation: CASSENLKGYGYTF.

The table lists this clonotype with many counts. This chain's CDR3 is CASSPGTGFNEQYF. CDR3 DNA: TGTGCCAGCAGCCCCGGGACAGGGTTCAACGAGCAGTACTTC. J is TRBJ2-7 and V is TRBV6-1; 9 nucleotides align to TRBD1. V trimming: 6 bases; J trimming: 5 bases; junction bases outside the gene matches: 8. Germline V lookup: CDR1 MNHNS, CDR2 SASEGT. The CDR3 has 14 residues.

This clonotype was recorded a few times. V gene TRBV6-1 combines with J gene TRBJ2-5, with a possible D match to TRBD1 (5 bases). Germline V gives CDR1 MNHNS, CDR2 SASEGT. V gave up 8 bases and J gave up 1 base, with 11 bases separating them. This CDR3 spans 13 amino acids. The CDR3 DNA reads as TGTGCCAGCGCATGGGGCCGCCAAGAGACCCAGTACTTC. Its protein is CASAWGRQETQYF.

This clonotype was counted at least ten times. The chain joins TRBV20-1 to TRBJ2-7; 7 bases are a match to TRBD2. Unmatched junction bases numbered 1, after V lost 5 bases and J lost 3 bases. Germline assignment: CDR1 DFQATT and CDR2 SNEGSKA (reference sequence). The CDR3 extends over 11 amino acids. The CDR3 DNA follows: TGCAGTGCTCGGGGGGACTACGAGCAGTACTTC. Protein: CSARGDYEQYF.

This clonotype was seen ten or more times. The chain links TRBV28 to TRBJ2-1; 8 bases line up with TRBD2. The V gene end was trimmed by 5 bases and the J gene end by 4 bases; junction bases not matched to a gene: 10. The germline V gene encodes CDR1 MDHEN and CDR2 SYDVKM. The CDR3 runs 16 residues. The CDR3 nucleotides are TGTGCCAGCAGTACCCCGCGGGAGGCCAAGTACAATGAGCAGTTCTTC. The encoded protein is CASSTPREAKYNEQFF.

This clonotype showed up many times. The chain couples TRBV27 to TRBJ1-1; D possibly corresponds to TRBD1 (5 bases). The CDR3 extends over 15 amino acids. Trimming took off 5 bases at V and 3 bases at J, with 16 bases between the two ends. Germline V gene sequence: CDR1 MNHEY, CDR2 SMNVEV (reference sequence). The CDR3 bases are TGTGCCAGCAGTACCAGCGGGGGGGGACACACTGAAGCTTTCTTT. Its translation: CASSTSGGGHTEAFF.